The next 21 T cell receptor beta chains were all read from a single sample in a study of spatial heterogeneity in lung cancer. TCRdb analysed the 5' RACE reads with MiXCR anew, one entry per CDR3 protein. The sample includes 25,000 or so distinct CDR3 sequences, 8.4% seen only once; the top ten take around 34%. As for time point: sample taken at primary tumor resection. Whole RNA obtained from tumor, nontumor lung or frozen PBMC underwent sequencing without sorting. Sequenced here: PBMCs, sampled at surgery. These receptors came from a female donor with early-stage non-small cell lung cancer.

In its sample, this clonotype was seen many times. The chain has TRBV23-1 and TRBJ2-7; the match to TRBD2 covers 10 bases. TRBV23-1 has ORF status, its function being uncertain. The CDR3 runs 17 residues. J lost 7 bases, V lost 0 bases, and 12 bases had no gene match. The CDR3 loop is CASSQSTMLAGVKEQYV. The CDR3 DNA is TGCGCCAGCAGTCAATCTACAATGCTAGCGGGAGTTAAGGAGCAGTACGTC.

This clonotype was observed at least ten times. CDR3 region: CAISEGWTSGSDTQYF. The CDR3 DNA reads as TGTGCCATCAGTGAGGGATGGACTAGCGGGAGCGATACGCAGTATTTT. The V gene is TRBV10-3, the J gene TRBJ2-3; 13 positions match TRBD2. J lost 6 bases, V lost 2 bases, and 5 bases had no gene match. The CDR3 has 16 residues. Germline V lookup: CDR1 ENHRY, CDR2 SYGVKD.

This chain links TRBV6-2 or TRBV6-3 with TRBJ1-2; no definite D call. V lost 8 bases to trimming and J lost 4 bases, with 17 bases between them. The CDR3 is made up of 14 amino acids. Germline V gives CDR1 MNHEY, CDR2 SVGEGT. The CDR3 nucleotides read TGTGCCAGCGGATTTCCGACGGAGATCTATGGCTACACCTTC. Amino acids: CASGFPTEIYGYTF.

The table lists this clonotype with many counts. The chain has TRBV23-1 and TRBJ2-1; TRBD2 aligns across 7 bases. Being an ORF, TRBV23-1 has a function that is uncertain. CDR3 size: 17 residues. The V segment lost 0 bases and the J segment 6 bases; nucleotides outside the gene matches: 11. Here the CDR3 DNA reads TGCGCCAGCAGTCAATCCCGGGGGGTCAGAGCCACCAATGAGCAGTTCTTC. Residues: CASSQSRGVRATNEQFF.

The sample holds a few counts of this clonotype. The chain joins TRBV5-1 to TRBJ2-5, with TRBD1 identical over 12 bases. The CDR3 covers 15 residues. CDR1 SGHRS and CDR2 YFSETQ come from the germline V gene. V was pared by 5 bases and J by 5 bases, with 7 bases of the junction left unmatched. The CDR3 nucleotides are TGCGCCAGCAGACCTGGGACAGGGGGCTTCGAGACCCAGTACTTC. This encodes CASRPGTGGFETQYF.

This clonotype was seen at least ten times. This chain joins TRBV7-9 and TRBJ2-1; 12 bases fit TRBD2. Germline CDR1 SEHNR, CDR2 FQNEAQ (reference sequence). This CDR3 spans 17 amino acids. The ends lost 1 base at V and 9 bases at J; junction bases unmatched: 10. The CDR3 sequence is CASSLELTSGRTSEQFF. DNA for the CDR3: TGTGCCAGCAGCTTAGAATTGACTAGCGGGAGAACCAGTGAGCAGTTCTTC. The full variable domain, its missing parts supplied by reference TRBV7-9 and TRBJ2-1, is DTGVSQNPRHKITKRGQNVTFRCDPISEHNRLYWYRQTLGQGPEFLTYFQNEAQLEKSRLLSDRFSAERPKGSFSTLEIQRTEQGDSAMYLCASSLELTSGRTSEQFFGPGTRLTVL.

This clonotype was counted ten times or more. The rearrangement links TRBV27 to TRBJ2-3; 7 bases align to TRBD2. J gave up 0 bases and V 5 bases, and 14 bases lay outside the gene matches. The CDR3 has 18 amino acids. Germline CDR1 is MNHEY and CDR2 is SMNVEV (reference sequence). This chain's CDR3 is CASSAGLVSLLSTDTQYF. The CDR3 DNA reads TGTGCCAGCAGTGCAGGACTAGTCTCCCTCCTTAGCACAGATACGCAGTATTTT.

The V gene is TRBV4-3, the J gene TRBJ2-7, with TRBD2 as a possible D gene (6 bases). This CDR3 spans 13 amino acids. The germline V gene encodes CDR1 LGHNA and CDR2 YSLEER. The V and J ends lost 3 bases and 4 bases respectively, with 10 bases between them. The CDR3 nucleotides are TGCGCCAGCAGCCAGGGCGCGGGATACGAGCAGTACGTC. Protein sequence: CASSQGAGYEQYV.

The chain links TRBV5-5 to TRBJ2-1; D possibly uses TRBD1 or TRBD2 (5 bases each). Trimming pared 3 bases from V and 0 bases from J, leaving 19 bases between. The CDR3 is 18 amino acids. The germline V gene encodes CDR1 SGHKS and CDR2 YYEKEE (reference sequence). The CDR3 sequence: CASSWETVYLSSYNEQFF. CDR3 sequence (DNA): TGTGCCAGCAGCTGGGAGACAGTTTACCTTAGCTCCTACAATGAGCAGTTCTTC.

This clonotype was found many times. The chain uses TRBV6-1 and TRBJ2-7; 11 nucleotides line up with TRBD2. CDR1 and CDR2 (germline): MNHNS, SASEGT. The CDR3 extends over 17 amino acids. The J segment lost 7 bases and the V segment lost 2 bases, leaving 13 bases of the junction unmatched. The CDR3 DNA reads TGTGCCAGCAGTGAAACTAGCGGGAGAGGGGCTCTTAGTGAGCAGTACGTC. Protein: CASSETSGRGALSEQYV.

At least ten counts were recorded for this clonotype. The chain has TRBV7-6 and TRBJ2-5; D remains unclear. V was cut by 1 base and J by 5 bases, with 14 bases left in between. This CDR3 has 15 residues. Germline loops: CDR1 SGHVS, CDR2 FNYEAQ. CDR3 residues: CASSLVLARRETQYF. CDR3 sequence (DNA): TGTGCCAGCAGCTTAGTGCTGGCGAGACGGGAGACCCAGTACTTC.

The chain couples TRBV15 to TRBJ2-2; the D gene is possibly TRBD2 (5 bases). V lost 7 bases, J lost 7 bases, and 16 bases lay in between. Germline loops: CDR1 LNHNV, CDR2 YYDKDF (reference sequence). The CDR3 length is 14 residues. The chain's CDR3 is CATNGVAGSGELFF. The CDR3 DNA follows: TGTGCCACCAACGGGGTGGCGGGTAGCGGGGAGCTGTTTTTT. Using reference TRBV15 and TRBJ2-2 for the parts outside the CDR3, the full variable domain is DAMVIQNPRYQVTQFGKPVTLSCSQTLNHNVMYWYQQKSSQAPKLLFHYYDKDFNNEADTPDNFQSRRPNTSFCFLDIRSPGLGDTAMYLCATNGVAGSGELFFGEGSRLTVL.

The chain employs TRBV6-2 or TRBV6-3 and TRBJ1-2, with D perhaps matching TRBD1 (5 bases). The germline V gene encodes CDR1 MNHEY and CDR2 SVGEGT. The CDR3 has 15 residues. V was cut by 5 bases and J by 4 bases, with 17 bases left in between. The CDR3 nucleotides read TGTGCCAGCAGTCCTAATCCGGGACCACCCTATGGCTACACCTTC. Translated: CASSPNPGPPYGYTF.

J is TRBJ1-6 and V is TRBV20-1; D possibly corresponds to TRBD1 (6 bases). Germline V gene sequence: CDR1 DFQATT, CDR2 SNEGSKA (reference sequence). There are 13 residues in the CDR3. Trimming removed 5 bases from V and 6 bases from J, with 11 bases in between. Here the CDR3 reads CSAGGGANSPLHF. The CDR3 DNA follows: TGCAGTGCTGGGGGCGGGGCTAATTCACCCCTCCACTTT.

This clonotype was counted at least ten times. V usage is TRBV6-5 and J usage is TRBJ2-5; 7 nucleotides match TRBD1. J gave up 0 bases and V 0 bases, and 4 bases lay outside the gene matches. The CDR3 length is 16 residues. Germline V CDR1 and CDR2: MNHEY, SVGAGI. CDR3 bases: TGTGCCAGCAGTTACTCGAAGGGGACAGACCAAGAGACCCAGTACTTC. It encodes CASSYSKGTDQETQYF.

The rearrangement uses TRBV12-3 or TRBV12-4 and TRBJ2-1, with TRBD2 as a possible D gene (6 bases). This CDR3 has 15 residues. Trimming pared 3 bases from V and 7 bases from J, leaving 16 bases between. CDR3: CASSFSAGRGNEQFF. Here the CDR3 DNA reads TGTGCCAGCAGTTTCTCGGCGGGGCGAGGGAATGAGCAGTTCTTC.

This clonotype was recorded many times. J is TRBJ1-5 and V is TRBV3-1; 9 bases map to TRBD1. V lost 8 bases, J lost 4 bases, and 0 bases stayed unmatched. The CDR3 covers 12 residues. Germline-derived CDR1 and CDR2 are LGHDT and YNNKEL (reference sequence). For the CDR3, the DNA is TGTGCCAGCGGACAGGGGAATCAGCCCCAGCATTTT. Its translation: CASGQGNQPQHF.

This clonotype has ten or more counts. The CDR3: CASSQSAGGYTF. Written as DNA, the CDR3 is TGCGCCAGCAGTCAATCAGCGGGAGGCTACACCTTC. The genes are TRBV23-1 and TRBJ1-2, with unresolved D. TRBV23-1 falls under the ORF class, with uncertain function. Trimming took 0 bases from V and 8 from J, leaving 7 bases between them. This CDR3 contains 12 residues.

This clonotype occurred many times. The chain uses TRBV30 and TRBJ1-1; 9 bases are a match to TRBD1. Germline lookup yields CDR1 GTSNPN and CDR2 SVGIG (reference sequence). Germline trimming cut 7 bases from V and 1 base from J; bases unmatched to any gene: 13. This CDR3 has 16 residues. This chain's CDR3 is CASSRTGGSRNTEAFF. For the CDR3, the DNA is TGTGCCTCGTCCCGAACAGGGGGCTCAAGGAACACTGAAGCTTTCTTT.

This clonotype was seen repeatedly, ten times or more. The rearrangement joins TRBV2 to TRBJ2-6; TRBD1 matches 7 bases. Germline CDR1 SNHLY, CDR2 FYNNEI. V lost 9 bases and J lost 3; bases outside the gene matches: 5. This CDR3 contains 14 residues. The CDR3 reads CARKGAGGANVLTF. The CDR3 bases are TGTGCCAGAAAGGGGGCTGGTGGGGCCAACGTCCTGACTTTC. Based on the CDR3 plus reference TRBV2 and TRBJ2-6, the full variable domain is EPEVTQTPSHQVTQMGQEVILRCVPISNHLYFYWYRQILGQKVEFLVSFYNNEISEKSEIFDDQFSVERPDGSNFTLKIRSTKLEDSAMYFCARKGAGGANVLTFGAGSRLTVL.

This clonotype has more than one count but fewer than ten. This chain connects TRBV7-9 to TRBJ1-2, with 7 bases matching TRBD1. Trimming at V came to 5 bases and at J to 8 bases, leaving 14 bases not matched to a gene. The CDR3 spans 15 residues. The germline CDR1 and CDR2 sequences are SEHNR and FQNEAQ (reference sequence). CDR3 in amino acids: CASSPRAHRGYGYTF. Written as DNA, the CDR3 is TGTGCCAGCAGCCCCCGGGCTCACAGGGGTTACGGCTACACCTTC.